The 2 T cell receptor beta chains below all came from one sample that was sequenced in a study of T cells after yellow fever vaccination. Each CDR3 protein gets one entry after TCRdb re-called the 5' RACE reads with MiXCR. This table has just over 25,000 distinct CDR3 sequences, 5.5% appearing once. The sequences come from PBMCs, either bulk or a sorted T-cell subset (CD4+, CD8+, memory, or dextramer-sorted; not recorded which), collected 15 days after the yellow fever booster vaccination. These receptors were obtained from a man aged 25-40 years who received the YFV17D yellow fever vaccine.

This clonotype has at least ten counts. V usage is TRBV18 and J usage is TRBJ2-2, with D unclear. In germline, CDR1 is KGHSH, CDR2 LQKENI. V was pared by 2 bases and J by 0 bases, with 4 bases between. CDR3 size: 14 residues. In DNA form, the CDR3 reads TGTGCCAGCTCACCAACAGCGAACACCGGGGAGCTGTTTTTT. This codes for CASSPTANTGELFF.

Many counts were recorded for this clonotype. This rearrangement joins TRBV7-9 to TRBJ2-7, with D possibly TRBD2 on 5 matching bases. V was trimmed by 5 bases and J by 2 bases, leaving 13 bases between them. Germline V lookup: CDR1 SEHNR, CDR2 FQNEAQ (reference sequence). The CDR3 is made up of 14 amino acids. This CDR3 is CASSHSREAYEQYF. The CDR3 DNA follows: TGTGCCAGCAGCCATTCCCGGGAAGCCTACGAGCAGTACTTC.